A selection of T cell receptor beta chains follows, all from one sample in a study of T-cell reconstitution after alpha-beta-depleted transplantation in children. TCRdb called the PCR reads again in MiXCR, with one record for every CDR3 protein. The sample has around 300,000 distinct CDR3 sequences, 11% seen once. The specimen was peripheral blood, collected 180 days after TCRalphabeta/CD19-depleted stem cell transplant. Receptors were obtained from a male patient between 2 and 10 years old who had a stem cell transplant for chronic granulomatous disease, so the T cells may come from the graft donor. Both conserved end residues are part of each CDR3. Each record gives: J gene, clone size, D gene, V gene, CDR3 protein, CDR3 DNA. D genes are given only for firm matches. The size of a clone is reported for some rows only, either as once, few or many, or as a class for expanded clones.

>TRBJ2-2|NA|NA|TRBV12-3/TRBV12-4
CASSLAGPATRELFF
TGTGCCAGCAGTTTGGCGGGGCCGGCCACCAGGGAGCTGTTTTTT
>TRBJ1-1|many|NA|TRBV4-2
CASSQVSGAGIGMNTEAFF
TGTGCCAGCAGCCAAGTATCGGGGGCGGGTATCGGTATGAACACTGAAGCTTTCTTT
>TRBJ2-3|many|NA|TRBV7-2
CASSTNRAADTQYF
TGTGCCAGCAGCACAAACCGGGCGGCCGATACGCAGTATTTT
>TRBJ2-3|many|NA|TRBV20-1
CRTKGNTQYF
TGCAGGACCAAGGGGAACACGCAGTATTTT
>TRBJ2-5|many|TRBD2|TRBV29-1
CSVLLAGGLYQETQYF
TGCAGCGTTTTGTTAGCGGGAGGCCTGTACCAAGAGACCCAGTACTTC
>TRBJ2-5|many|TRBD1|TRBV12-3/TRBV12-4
CASTPRDREGETQYF
TGTGCCAGCACCCCTCGGGACAGGGAGGGAGAGACCCAGTACTTC
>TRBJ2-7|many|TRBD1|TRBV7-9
CASSLYDRVGNYEQYF
TGTGCCAGCAGCTTATACGACAGGGTTGGCAATTACGAGCAGTACTTC
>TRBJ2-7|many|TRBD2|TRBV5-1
CASSFQLAGGPGDEQYF
TGCGCCAGCAGCTTCCAACTAGCGGGAGGGCCGGGAGACGAGCAGTACTTC
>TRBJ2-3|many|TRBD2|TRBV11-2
CASSLGLAGGPTDTQYF
TGTGCCAGCAGCTTGGGACTAGCGGGAGGGCCGACAGATACGCAGTATTTT
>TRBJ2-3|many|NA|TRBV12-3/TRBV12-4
CASSGSHPSTDTQYF
TGTGCCAGCAGCGGCTCCCACCCGAGCACAGATACGCAGTATTTT
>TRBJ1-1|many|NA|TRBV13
CASSLGEKFGGMNTEAFF
TGTGCCAGCAGCTTAGGCGAGAAGTTCGGGGGAATGAACACTGAAGCTTTCTTT
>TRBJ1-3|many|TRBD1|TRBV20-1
CSAQGQPGNTIYF
TGCAGTGCCCAGGGACAGCCGGGAAACACCATATATTTT
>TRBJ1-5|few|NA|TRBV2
CASSPRWAGSQPQHF
TGTGCCAGCAGCCCGAGGTGGGCAGGAAGCCAGCCCCAGCATTTT
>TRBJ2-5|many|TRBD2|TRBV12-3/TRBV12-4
CASSPEGTSGRVRAETQYF
TGTGCCAGCAGTCCAGAGGGGACTAGCGGGAGGGTGAGGGCGGAGACCCAGTACTTC
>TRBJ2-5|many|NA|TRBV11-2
CASSSPDSTGETQYF
TGTGCCAGCAGCTCGCCTGACTCCACTGGGGAGACCCAGTACTTC
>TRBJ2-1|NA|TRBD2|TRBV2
CASSERTSSYNEQFF
TGTGCCAGCAGTGAAAGGACTAGCAGTTACAATGAGCAGTTCTTC
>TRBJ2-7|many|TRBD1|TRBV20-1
CSARAGTGTPYEQYF
TGCAGTGCTAGGGCCGGGACAGGGACCCCCTACGAGCAGTACTTC
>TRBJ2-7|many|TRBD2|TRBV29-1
CSVDSVAGGEQYF
TGCAGCGTTGATTCGGTAGCGGGAGGTGAGCAGTACTTC
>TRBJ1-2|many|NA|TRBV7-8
CASSFGGVIGYTF
TGTGCCAGCAGCTTCGGGGGGGTAATTGGCTACACCTTC
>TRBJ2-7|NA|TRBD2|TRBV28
CASSLPLGLALSYEQYF
TGTGCCAGCAGTTTACCCCTCGGACTAGCGCTCTCCTACGAGCAGTACTTC
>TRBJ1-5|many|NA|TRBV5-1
CASSWGLDQPQHF
TGCGCCAGCAGCTGGGGACTTGACCAGCCCCAGCATTTT
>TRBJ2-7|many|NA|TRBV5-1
CASSLEGRSYEQYF
TGCGCCAGCAGCTTAGAGGGGCGCTCCTACGAGCAGTACTTC
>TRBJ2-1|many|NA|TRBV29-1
CSALWGYNEQFF
TGCAGCGCCCTCTGGGGCTACAATGAGCAGTTCTTC
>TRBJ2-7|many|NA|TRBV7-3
CASSFTGSGEQYF
TGTGCCAGCAGCTTCACAGGGTCGGGCGAGCAGTACTTC
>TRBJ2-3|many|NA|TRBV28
CAVQTRGDYTDTQYF
TGTGCCGTTCAAACCCGAGGGGATTACACAGATACGCAGTATTTT
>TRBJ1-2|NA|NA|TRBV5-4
CASSLGRGLSVYGYTF
TGTGCCAGCAGCTTGGGACGGGGACTGAGTGTCTATGGCTACACCTTC
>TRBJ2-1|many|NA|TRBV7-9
CASSPGEGSNEQFF
TGTGCCAGCAGCCCTGGTGAGGGGAGTAATGAGCAGTTCTTC
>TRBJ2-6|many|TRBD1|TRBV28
CASTGTDSGANVLTF
TGTGCCAGCACCGGGACAGACTCTGGGGCCAACGTCCTGACTTTC
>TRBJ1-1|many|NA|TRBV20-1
CSASRQGREAFF
TGCAGTGCTAGTCGGCAGGGACGTGAAGCTTTCTTT
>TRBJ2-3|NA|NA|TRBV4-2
CASSQDGRGDTQYF
TGTGCCAGCAGCCAAGACGGGAGAGGAGATACGCAGTATTTT
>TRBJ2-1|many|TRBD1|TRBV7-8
CASSANRDRRNEQFF
TGTGCCAGCAGTGCAAACCGGGACAGACGCAATGAGCAGTTCTTC
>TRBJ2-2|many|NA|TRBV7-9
CASSPIIANTGELFF
TGTGCCAGCAGCCCTATTATAGCGAACACCGGGGAGCTGTTTTTT
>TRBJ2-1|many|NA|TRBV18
CASSPLLATSYNEQFF
TGTGCCAGCTCACCACTCCTAGCGACCTCCTACAATGAGCAGTTCTTC
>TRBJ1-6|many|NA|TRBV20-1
CSARQNNSPLHF
TGCAGTGCGAGACAGAATAATTCACCCCTCCACTTT
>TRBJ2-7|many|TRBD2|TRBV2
CASSEGTSGLRQYF
TGTGCCAGCAGTGAAGGGACTAGCGGTCTCAGGCAGTACTTC
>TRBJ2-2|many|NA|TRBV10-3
CAVKLGSTNTGELFF
TGTGCCGTTAAACTAGGTTCCACGAACACCGGGGAGCTGTTTTTT